This TCR beta chain is drawn from a study of T cell repertoires in cytomegalovirus infection. At the level of the study: CMV epitopes, recently identified HLA-C-restricted and well-studied HLA-B-restricted, were used. CMV infection and matching HLA type were both indicated by public TCR beta signatures.

Via MiXCR, TCRdb re-called the reads, giving one row per CDR3 protein. Of some 560,000 distinct CDR3 sequences in the sample, under 45% are singletons; the top ten hold 48%. Concerning this clonotype itself: Its antigen is unidentified.

The V gene lost 1 base and the J gene lost 11 bases, with 17 bases spanning the gap. Germline CDR1 reads MNHNS; CDR2 reads SASEGT. CDR3 length: 14 amino acids. This chain uses TRBV6-1 with TRBJ1-1; D not certain. The input for sequencing was cultured PBMCs, taken from culture after CMV antigen stimulation. This TCR was sampled from a human donor in good health (CMV status not recorded). Some clones in this sample may be carry-over from other donors' samples. The CDR3 sequence is CASSEGAKDLAAFF. The CDR3 DNA reads as TGTGCCAGCAGTGAAGGGGCGAAAGATCTAGCGGCTTTCTTT.